This T cell receptor beta chain was retrieved from a study of tumor-infiltrating lymphocytes in primary liver carcinoma. Trimming cost V 7 bases and J 2 bases; bases outside gene matches: 7. This CDR3 region has 14 residues. The investigators made TCR beta cDNA from approximately 510 ng total RNA, using a constant-region primer. Three nested multiplex PCR rounds, a slightly modified ARM-PCR method, built the TCR beta libraries. In the first two PCR rounds, TRBV1-TRBV30 forward primers were paired with a C-beta reverse primer, and each round lasted roughly 10 cycles. TCRdb reprocessed the multiplex PCR reads via MiXCR and lists one record per CDR3 protein. Among tens of thousands of distinct CDR3 sequences listed, under 75% were seen once. For each extraction, RNA and DNA were obtained together from about 21-30 mg of unsorted bulk tissue. The table lists this clonotype with a few counts.

Sequenced sample: tumor-adjacent normal liver tissue. The V call is TRBV12-3 or TRBV12-4, the J call TRBJ1-2; TRBD1 agrees at 7 bases. The source is a man aged 35-49 years with primary liver carcinoma and hepatitis B virus infection. The chain's CDR3 is CASTPGGENYGYTF. The CDR3 nucleotides read TGTGCCAGCACCCCAGGGGGAGAAAACTATGGCTACACCTTC.